Below, one T cell receptor beta chain is given with its context. The sample belongs to a study of blood T cell repertoires in COVID-19. Across the whole study: The samples span acute and convalescent COVID-19 from the United States, Italy and Spain. The analysed material was cDNA or gDNA that came from T cells, B-cell-depleted T cells, or PBMCs.

The CDR3 loop spans 17 amino acids. V shed 1 base and J shed 4 bases, with 19 bases lying between them. Germline CDR1 reads MGHRA; CDR2 reads YSYEKL. The authors' processing: Nucleated cell counts were estimated from reference gene primer amplification. Profiling relied on immunoSEQ multiplex PCR, and the TCRdb table lists in-frame clones only, not all of them. That table is the source of V, J and clone size, and D and trimming were worked out from the DNA. The sample consists of approximately 280,000 clones, roughly 89% of them appearing once. The origin of this receptor is a middle-aged man with acute or convalescent COVID-19. The specimen was peripheral blood. This rearrangement joins TRBV4-1 to TRBJ1-1; D is perhaps TRBD1 (5 bases). CDR3 loop: CASSQGRLGLPSTEAFF. CDR3 in DNA: TGCGCCAGCAGCCAAGGCCGGTTGGGGCTACCTAGCACTGAAGCTTTCTTT.